These T cell receptor beta chains were read from a single sample in a study of response to subunit inactivated influenza vaccine. TCRdb analysed the RT-PCR reads with MiXCR anew, one entry per CDR3 protein. This table holds about 520,000 distinct CDR3 sequences, approximately 7.8% found once. Sequencing was performed on PBMCs from blood, taken less than 30 months after vaccination. These receptors were obtained from a man between 50 and 70 years old who received an inactivated influenza vaccine. Each CDR3 is given with its conserved first and last residue. D genes are given only for firm matches. Not every row has a clone size; where given, it reads once, few, many or a size class.

CDR3aa: CASSQDPTGVGGYTF
CDR3nt: TGCGCCAGCAGCCAAGACCCGACAGGGGTGGGTGGCTACACCTTC
abundance: .
j_gene: TRBJ1-2
d_gene: TRBD1
v_gene: TRBV4-1

CDR3aa: CASSFRGRADTQYF
CDR3nt: TGTGCCAGCAGCTTCAGGGGGCGCGCAGATACGCAGTATTTT
abundance: many
j_gene: TRBJ2-3
d_gene: TRBD1
v_gene: TRBV7-9

CDR3aa: CASSLRAGDNTEAFF
CDR3nt: TGCGCCAGCAGCTTGAGGGCCGGGGACAACACTGAAGCTTTCTTT
abundance: many
j_gene: TRBJ1-1
d_gene: .
v_gene: TRBV5-1

CDR3aa: CASSLARGWQYF
CDR3nt: TGTGCCAGCAGTTTAGCTAGGGGGTGGCAGTACTTC
abundance: .
j_gene: TRBJ2-7
d_gene: .
v_gene: TRBV12-3/TRBV12-4

CDR3aa: CATGLAEYNEQFF
CDR3nt: TGTGCCACCGGACTAGCGGAGTACAATGAGCAGTTCTTC
abundance: many
j_gene: TRBJ2-1
d_gene: TRBD2
v_gene: TRBV6-1

CDR3aa: CASRRTSGNINEQFF
CDR3nt: TGTGCCAGCAGGCGGACTAGCGGGAACATCAATGAGCAGTTCTTC
abundance: many
j_gene: TRBJ2-1
d_gene: TRBD2
v_gene: TRBV7-9

CDR3aa: CASARGDAPNYGYTF
CDR3nt: TGCGCCAGCGCCCGAGGGGACGCACCTAACTATGGCTACACCTTC
abundance: few
j_gene: TRBJ1-2
d_gene: .
v_gene: TRBV5-1

CDR3aa: CASSSEAELFF
CDR3nt: TGTGCCAGCAGTTCCGAGGCGGAGCTGTTTTTT
abundance: few
j_gene: TRBJ2-2
d_gene: .
v_gene: TRBV6-2/TRBV6-3

CDR3aa: CASKLAGARMYF
CDR3nt: TGTGCCAGCAAACTAGCGGGGGCCCGAATGTACTTC
abundance: few
j_gene: TRBJ2-7
d_gene: TRBD2
v_gene: TRBV28

CDR3aa: CASSWDTSNYGYTF
CDR3nt: TGTGCCAGCAGCTGGGACACCTCTAACTATGGCTACACCTTC
abundance: .
j_gene: TRBJ1-2
d_gene: .
v_gene: TRBV5-6

CDR3aa: CASSSKGHRADTQYF
CDR3nt: TGTGCCAGCAGCTCCAAGGGACATAGGGCAGATACGCAGTATTTT
abundance: .
j_gene: TRBJ2-3
d_gene: .
v_gene: TRBV7-2

CDR3aa: CASKQGRGRAYGYTF
CDR3nt: TGCGCCAGCAAACAGGGTCGAGGACGCGCGTATGGCTACACCTTC
abundance: .
j_gene: TRBJ1-2
d_gene: .
v_gene: TRBV10-2

CDR3aa: CASSSTRDPSWRNEQFF
CDR3nt: TGTGCCAGCAGCTCCACCCGGGACCCCTCATGGCGCAATGAGCAGTTCTTC
abundance: .
j_gene: TRBJ2-1
d_gene: .
v_gene: TRBV7-2

CDR3aa: CSATLAGVGPEQYF
CDR3nt: TGCAGTGCTACCTTAGCGGGAGTGGGGCCCGAGCAGTACTTC
abundance: many
j_gene: TRBJ2-7
d_gene: TRBD2
v_gene: TRBV20-1

CDR3aa: CASSASWETEAFF
CDR3nt: TGTGCCAGCAGTGCCAGCTGGGAGACTGAAGCTTTCTTT
abundance: .
j_gene: TRBJ1-1
d_gene: .
v_gene: TRBV25-1

CDR3aa: CASSHRVGPSSLYQETQYF
CDR3nt: TGTGCCAGCAGCCATCGTGTAGGGCCGAGCAGTTTGTACCAAGAGACCCAGTACTTC
abundance: few
j_gene: TRBJ2-5
d_gene: .
v_gene: TRBV14

CDR3aa: CASSQVWESGYEQYF
CDR3nt: TGCGCCAGCAGCCAAGTTTGGGAGTCGGGCTACGAGCAGTACTTC
abundance: many
j_gene: TRBJ2-7
d_gene: .
v_gene: TRBV4-1

CDR3aa: CASSEWDSRSSPLHF
CDR3nt: TGTGCCAGCAGCGAATGGGACAGCAGAAGTTCACCCCTCCACTTT
abundance: few
j_gene: TRBJ1-6
d_gene: TRBD1
v_gene: TRBV7-2

CDR3aa: CASRPYSTDTQYF
CDR3nt: TGTGCCAGCAGACCATATAGCACAGATACGCAGTATTTT
abundance: many
j_gene: TRBJ2-3
d_gene: .
v_gene: TRBV6-1

CDR3aa: CASSLLPGGEQFF
CDR3nt: TGTGCCAGCAGCTTACTTCCGGGTGGTGAGCAGTTCTTC
abundance: .
j_gene: TRBJ2-1
d_gene: .
v_gene: TRBV7-8

CDR3aa: CAISEFGTGVGNEQFF
CDR3nt: TGTGCCATCAGTGAGTTTGGGACAGGGGTTGGGAATGAGCAGTTCTTC
abundance: .
j_gene: TRBJ2-1
d_gene: TRBD1
v_gene: TRBV10-3

CDR3aa: CASSLGRARYEQYF
CDR3nt: TGTGCCAGCAGCCTCGGACGGGCAAGGTACGAGCAGTACTTC
abundance: many
j_gene: TRBJ2-7
d_gene: .
v_gene: TRBV12-3/TRBV12-4

CDR3aa: CAISEGGANNEKLFF
CDR3nt: TGTGCCATCAGTGAAGGAGGGGCTAATAATGAAAAACTGTTTTTT
abundance: few
j_gene: TRBJ1-4
d_gene: .
v_gene: TRBV10-3

CDR3aa: CSAREGLAVYNEQFF
CDR3nt: TGCAGTGCTAGGGAGGGACTAGCCGTCTACAATGAGCAGTTCTTC
abundance: .
j_gene: TRBJ2-1
d_gene: TRBD2
v_gene: TRBV20-1